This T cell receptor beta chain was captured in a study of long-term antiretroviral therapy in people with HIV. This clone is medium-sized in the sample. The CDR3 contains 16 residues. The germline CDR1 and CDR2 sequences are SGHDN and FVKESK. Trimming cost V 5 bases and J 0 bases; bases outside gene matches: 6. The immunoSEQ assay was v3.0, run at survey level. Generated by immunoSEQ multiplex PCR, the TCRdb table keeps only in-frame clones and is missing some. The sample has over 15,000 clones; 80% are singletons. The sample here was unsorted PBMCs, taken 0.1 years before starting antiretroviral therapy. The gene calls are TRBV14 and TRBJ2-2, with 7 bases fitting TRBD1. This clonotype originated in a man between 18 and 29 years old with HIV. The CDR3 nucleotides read TGTGCCAGCAGCAGAAGGACAGGCCCGAACACCGGGGAGCTGTTTTTT. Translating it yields CASSRRTGPNTGELFF.